Shown below are 4 T cell receptor beta chains from a single sample sequenced in a study of T cells in Graves' hyperthyroidism and ophthalmopathy (dated by TCRdb to 2018 to 2020). The library came from multiplex PCR. Sequencing was carried out with an Illumina HiSeq 2000. The TCR beta CDR3 regions were amplified from RNA transcripts. The first round of RT-PCR for the TCR CDR3 was performed with the HTBI primer set and the Qiagen OneStep RT-PCR kit. Through fastp at Q25 and MiXCR, TCRdb rebuilt clones from the public reads, retaining in-frame beta chains. Merged by CDR3 protein, the rows form single entries marked with the most common genes and DNA. For this sample there are about 610,000 distinct CDR3 sequences; 14% to 15% appear just once. The top ten clones comprise about 4.5% of the sample. Specimen: blood. All receptors come from a woman in her thirties or forties with Graves' ophthalmopathy.

This clonotype was observed at least ten times. The chain recombines TRBV30 with TRBJ2-7; D ambiguous. Germline assignment: CDR1 GTSNPN and CDR2 SVGIG (reference sequence). Deletions cut 0 bases from V and 1 base from J, with 4 bases between. The CDR3 extends over 12 amino acids. DNA of the CDR3: TGTGCCTGGAGTGTAGGATCCTACGAGCAGTACTTC. Protein product: CAWSVGSYEQYF.

The V gene is TRBV20-1, the J gene TRBJ2-5; 7 bases fit TRBD2. The CDR3 length is 13 residues. Germline V gene lookup returns CDR1 DFQATT and CDR2 SNEGSKA (reference sequence). The V and J ends lost 1 base and 5 bases, in that order; junction bases with no gene match: 4. The CDR3 loop is CSARAGREETQYF. In nucleotides, the CDR3 is TGCAGTGCTAGAGCCGGGCGGGAGGAGACCCAGTACTTC.

This clonotype was seen a handful of times. The chain recombines TRBV7-8 with TRBJ1-1; 7 bases agree with TRBD1. Germline V lookup: CDR1 SGHVS, CDR2 FQNEAQ. V shed 0 bases, J shed 4 bases, and the junction held 5 bases outside the gene matches. The CDR3 spans 15 residues. Written as DNA, the CDR3 is TGTGCCAGCAGCTTAGCAATAGGGGGCACCACTGAAGCTTTCTTT. Encoded protein: CASSLAIGGTTEAFF.

V is TRBV11-2 and J is TRBJ2-6; maybe TRBD2 (5 bases). Deletions cut 1 base from V and 1 base from J, with 14 bases between. This CDR3 is built from 18 residues. The germline V gene encodes CDR1 SGHAT and CDR2 FQNNGV. The CDR3 DNA sequence: TGTGCCAGCAGCTTAGTCCGCGGGTGGGGTTCTGGGGCCAACGTCCTGACTTTC. Amino acid sequence: CASSLVRGWGSGANVLTF.